The next 27 T cell receptor beta chains were all read from a single sample in a study of lymphopenia after photon versus proton radiotherapy. TCRdb's table, derived via immunoSEQ multiplex PCR, lists solely in-frame clones and lacks some. The sample contains about 39,000 clones, 92% of which appear only once. Sequencing was performed on peripheral blood, taken from a patient treated with photon-based radiotherapy. The receptors were gathered from a man aged 60 to 75 with cholangiocarcinoma.

The chain joins TRBV6-5 to TRBJ1-5; D remains unclear. The germline V and J ends were trimmed by 0 bases and 5 bases, with 8 bases remaining between them. CDR1 is MNHEY and CDR2 is SVGAGI in the germline V gene. The CDR3 totals 14 residues. DNA of the CDR3: TGTGCCAGCAGTTACTCGGTGGGGTATCAGCCCCAGCATTTT. Translated: CASSYSVGYQPQHF.

The chain recombines TRBV4-1 with TRBJ2-7, with D perhaps TRBD2 (5 bases). Germline values: CDR1 MGHRA, CDR2 YSYEKL. V dropped 0 bases and J dropped 0 bases, with 15 bases sitting between them. The CDR3 is 17 amino acids. In nucleotides, the CDR3 is TGCGCCAGCAGCCAAGACCCACCCTCAAGCGGCTCCTACGAGCAGTACTTC. It yields the protein CASSQDPPSSGSYEQYF.

The gene calls are TRBV7-8 and TRBJ1-2, with TRBD1 as a possible D gene (6 bases). V was trimmed by 1 base and J by 11 bases, leaving 17 bases between them. The CDR3 totals 14 residues. Germline loops: CDR1 SGHVS, CDR2 FQNEAQ. In DNA form, the CDR3 reads TGTGCCAGCAGCTTAGTTCCACAGGGCAAGAGGTACACCTTC. Protein product: CASSLVPQGKRYTF.

The J gene is TRBJ2-1, the V gene TRBV9; TRBD2 matches 14 bases. The junction had 6 bases not matched to a gene; V was cut back by 4 bases and J by 9 bases. The germline CDR1 and CDR2 sequences are SGDLS and YYNGEE. The CDR3 consists of 15 residues. This chain's CDR3 is CASSLGLAGGREQFF. The DNA of the CDR3 is TGTGCCAGCAGCCTAGGACTAGCGGGAGGTCGTGAGCAGTTCTTC.

The CDR3 reads CASSLDSGMSSYEQYF. CDR3 nucleotide sequence: TGTGCCAGCAGCTTAGATTCGGGAATGAGCTCCTACGAGCAGTACTTC. The V and J genes are TRBV11-3 and TRBJ2-7; a possible D gene is TRBD2 (5 bases). This CDR3 region has 16 residues. The germline V gene encodes CDR1 SGHNT and CDR2 YENEEA. Trimming left V 0 bases short and J 0 bases short, with 12 bases between.

This clone has just one count. This chain joins TRBV2 and TRBJ1-1; 8 positions match TRBD1. CDR3 size: 14 residues. V lost 6 bases and J lost 6; bases outside the gene matches: 9. Per the germline V gene, CDR1 is SNHLY and CDR2 is FYNNEI. This CDR3 is CASRSDRVVSEAFF. In DNA form, the CDR3 reads TGTGCCAGCAGGTCGGACAGGGTGGTATCTGAAGCTTTCTTT.

The chain recombines TRBV19 with TRBJ2-1, with D maybe TRBD2 (5 bases). Germline CDR1 LNHDA, CDR2 SQIVND (reference sequence). V was cut by 3 bases and J by 8 bases, with 14 bases left in between. This CDR3 region has 14 residues. CDR3 sequence: CASSIRGSIDEQFF. Written as DNA, the CDR3 is TGTGCCAGTAGTATCCGGGGTTCGATCGATGAGCAGTTCTTC. The entire variable domain, with the rest obtained from reference TRBV19 and TRBJ2-1, is as follows: DGGITQSPKYLFRKEGQNVTLSCEQNLNHDAMYWYRQDPGQGLRLIYYSQIVNDFQKGDIAEGYSVSREKKESFPLTVTSAQKNPTAFYLCASSIRGSIDEQFFGPGTRLTVL.

The V call is TRBV9, the J call TRBJ2-3, with TRBD2 identical over 11 bases. Germline CDR1 reads SGDLS; CDR2 reads YYNGEE. The CDR3 spans 16 residues. With V trimmed by 4 bases and J by 0 bases, 4 bases remained unmatched. The CDR3 coding sequence is TGTGCCAGCAGCACCTTAGCGGGGGGGAGCACAGATACGCAGTATTTT. This codes for CASSTLAGGSTDTQYF.

The genes are TRBV28 and TRBJ2-1, with 16 positions matching TRBD2. Germline trimming cut 10 bases from V and 2 bases from J; bases unmatched to any gene: 8. The germline gives CDR1 MDHEN, CDR2 SYDVKM. The CDR3 covers 17 residues. The CDR3 protein is CAIAGTSGRVPYNEQFF. Written as DNA, the CDR3 is TGTGCCATCGCGGGGACTAGCGGGAGGGTCCCCTACAATGAGCAGTTCTTC.

By its share, this clone is medium-sized. The V and J genes are TRBV5-1 and TRBJ1-1; 8 nucleotides align to TRBD1. The V and J ends lost 0 bases and 5 bases, in that order; junction bases with no gene match: 12. Per germline, CDR1 SGHRS and CDR2 YFSETQ. CDR3 size: 17 residues. CDR3 nucleotide sequence: TGCGCCAGCAGCTTGGGGGGCCTCGGACAGGGCGAGACTGAAGCTTTCTTT. Translation: CASSLGGLGQGETEAFF. The whole variable domain, filled in from reference TRBV5-1 and TRBJ1-1, reads KAGVTQTPRYLIKTRGQQVTLSCSPISGHRSVSWYQQTPGQGLQFLFEYFSETQRNKGNFPGRFSGRQFSNSRSEMNVSTLELGDSALYLCASSLGGLGQGETEAFFGQGTRLTVV.

This clone was recorded once. V and J are TRBV21-1 and TRBJ2-7; the table assigns TRBD1, which was not confirmed against the DNA. TRBV21-1 is classified as a pseudogene. The CDR3 spans 18 residues. In DNA, the CDR3 is TGTGCCAGCAGCAAAGCCCAGGGGACAGAGCTTGTTTGGTACGAGCAGTACTTC. Protein: CASSKAQGTELVWYEQYF.

The genes are TRBV12-5 and TRBJ2-5, with D possibly being TRBD1 (5 bases). The closer fit of TRBJ2-7 to the DNA end suggests the J call may be wrong. The CDR3 contains 14 residues. Germline CDR1 is LGHNT and CDR2 is FRNRAP. The CDR3, as DNA: TGTGCTAGTGGCCTTCGTGGGGCGTCCTACGAGCAGTACTTC. Protein: CASGLRGASYEQYF.

The CDR3 is CASSPGTDTYEQYF. CDR3 sequence (DNA): TGTGCCAGCTCACCAGGGACAGACACCTACGAGCAGTACTTC. The gene calls are TRBV18 and TRBJ2-7; 7 bases map to TRBD1. CDR3 length equals 14 residues. V lost 2 bases to trimming and J lost 2 bases; unmatched junction nucleotides: 3. Germline-derived CDR1 and CDR2 are KGHSH and LQKENI.

This sequence joins TRBV5-6 and TRBJ1-1; D is undetermined. Germline CDR1 SGHDT, CDR2 YYEEEE. Trimming took 4 bases from V and 3 from J, leaving 16 bases between them. The CDR3 is 15 residues long. The chain's CDR3 is CASSLSSTPYTEAFF. CDR3 DNA sequence: TGTGCCAGCAGCCTAAGTTCCACACCATACACTGAAGCTTTCTTT.

The chain links TRBV7-2 to TRBJ2-3; D not certain. The CDR3 is 13 residues long. Germline V CDR1 and CDR2: SGHTA, FQGNSA. Trimming removed 6 bases from V and 1 base from J, with 8 bases in between. CDR3 coding DNA: TGTGCCAGCAGGCCCCAGGGCACAGATACGCAGTATTTT. It is translated as CASRPQGTDTQYF.

V is TRBV5-1 and J is TRBJ1-3; no definite D call. Germline V gene lookup returns CDR1 SGHRS and CDR2 YFSETQ. The CDR3 contains 14 residues. With 0 bases removed from V and 0 bases from J, the gap between germline ends came to 4 bases. The CDR3 DNA is TGCGCCAGCAGCTTGGAACACTCTGGAAACACCATATATTTT. Translated: CASSLEHSGNTIYF.

This clone was seen just once. This chain links TRBV19 with TRBJ1-2; D may be TRBD1 (6 bases). This CDR3 contains 15 residues. Germline CDR1 is LNHDA and CDR2 is SQIVND (reference sequence). The V end lost 6 bases, the J end lost 8 bases, and 22 bases lay between the germline ends. Here the CDR3 reads CASSRNTGLYRGYTF. CDR3 sequence (DNA): TGTGCCAGTAGCCGAAATACAGGGCTCTATCGGGGCTACACCTTC.

The V and J genes are TRBV7-9 and TRBJ2-7; D remains unclear. The CDR3 runs to 15 residues. Germline assignment: CDR1 SEHNR and CDR2 FQNEAQ (reference sequence). The V gene lost 4 bases and the J gene lost 0 bases, with 13 bases spanning the gap. In DNA, the CDR3 is TGTGCCAGCAGCTCGTCTGCTTTCTCCTCCTACGAGCAGTACTTC. This sequence encodes CASSSSAFSSYEQYF.

This clone was found once. The rearrangement joins TRBV7-9 to TRBJ1-4; D is ambiguous. V was shortened by 5 bases and J by 8 bases, with 12 bases between the two germline ends. Germline-derived CDR1 and CDR2 are SEHNR and FQNEAQ (reference sequence). This CDR3 region has 13 residues. The CDR3 sequence is CASSPVEWEKLFF. CDR3 DNA: TGTGCCAGCAGCCCCGTCGAATGGGAAAAACTGTTTTTT. Full variable domain (remainder filled in from reference TRBV7-9 and TRBJ1-4): DTGVSQNPRHKITKRGQNVTFRCDPISEHNRLYWYRQTLGQGPEFLTYFQNEAQLEKSRLLSDRFSAERPKGSFSTLEIQRTEQGDSAMYLCASSPVEWEKLFFGSGTQLSVL.

CDR3 amino acids: CASSQESGYQPQHF. The CDR3 DNA is TGCGCCAGCAGCCAAGAGTCCGGGTATCAGCCCCAGCATTTT. This rearrangement joins TRBV4-3 to TRBJ1-5; D ambiguous. The CDR3 has 14 residues. The V and J ends lost 0 bases and 5 bases respectively, with 8 bases between them. CDR1 is LGHNA and CDR2 is YSLEER in the germline V gene.

This chain links TRBV6-6 with TRBJ1-3, with D perhaps TRBD1 (6 bases). Trimming took off 7 bases at V and 0 bases at J, with 13 bases between the two ends. Germline assignment: CDR1 MNHNY and CDR2 SVGAGI (reference sequence). The CDR3 has 15 amino acids. In DNA form, the CDR3 reads TGTGCCAGCACCCAGGACAGAGACTCTGGAAACACCATATATTTT. Its translation is CASTQDRDSGNTIYF.

This chain uses TRBV5-4 with TRBJ1-4, with D unresolved. The germline CDR1 and CDR2 sequences are SGHNT and YYREEE (reference sequence). This CDR3 contains 14 residues. V was shortened by 0 bases and J by 0 bases, with 3 bases between the two germline ends. The CDR3 loop reads CASSLAATNEKLFF. CDR3 in DNA: TGTGCCAGCAGCTTGGCGGCAACTAATGAAAAACTGTTTTTT.

The table lists this clone with a few counts. V is TRBV6-1 and J is TRBJ1-1, with 7 bases aligning to TRBD1. The V gene's germline CDR1 is MNHNS and CDR2 SASEGT. The length of the CDR3 is 16 residues. After removal of 1 base from V and 1 base from J, the junction contained 6 bases not matched to a gene. The CDR3 DNA reads TGTGCCAGCAGTGAAGTGAGGGGGCGGGGGAACACTGAAGCTTTCTTT. It encodes CASSEVRGRGNTEAFF.

The V call is TRBV2, the J call TRBJ2-6; D is possibly TRBD2 (5 bases). The germline V gene encodes CDR1 SNHLY and CDR2 FYNNEI. This CDR3 region has 16 residues. Trimming left V 4 bases short and J 2 bases short, with 12 bases between. Here the CDR3 DNA reads TGTGCCAGCAGTGGTACCAGCGGCCCTGGGGCCAACGTCCTGACTTTC. It is translated as CASSGTSGPGANVLTF.

This clone was seen more than once but under ten times. V gene TRBV19 combines with J gene TRBJ2-5; D unclear. This CDR3 comprises 14 residues. Trimming pared 2 bases from V and 2 bases from J, leaving 9 bases between. Germline V CDR1 and CDR2: LNHDA, SQIVND (reference sequence). The CDR3 DNA reads TGTGCCAGTAGTATATCACCAAGACAAGAGACCCAGTACTTC. Protein sequence: CASSISPRQETQYF.

The J gene is TRBJ2-6, the V gene TRBV6-1; D may match TRBD1 or TRBD2 (5 bases each). The V and J ends lost 4 bases and 4 bases respectively, with 20 bases between them. The germline V gene has CDR1 MNHNS and CDR2 SASEGT. This CDR3 is built from 18 residues. CDR3 residues: CASSVGTDNSWGANVLTF. The CDR3 nucleotides are TGTGCCAGCAGTGTCGGGACGGACAATAGTTGGGGGGCCAACGTCCTGACTTTC.

The V and J genes are TRBV28 and TRBJ1-5; 10 bases line up with TRBD1. Per germline, CDR1 MDHEN and CDR2 SYDVKM. The CDR3 has 17 residues. With 4 bases clipped from V and 0 bases from J, the junction kept 6 bases outside the gene matches. CDR3 DNA sequence: TGTGCCAGCAGTTCTGGTGGGGACAGGGGTAGCAATCAGCCCCAGCATTTT. Translated: CASSSGGDRGSNQPQHF.